The 31 T cell receptor beta chains given below trace back to one sample, sequenced in a study of shared clonotypes between healthy human individuals. Method: immunoSEQ multiplex PCR; TCRdb's copy keeps in-frame clones and lacks some. The table includes a few hundred thousand clones, 60% to 80% detected once. Sequencing was done on a sample of memory CD4+ T cells sorted from blood. Subset meaning: CD45RA-negative fraction. Receptors were obtained from a young man in good health.

This chain joins TRBV20-1 and TRBJ1-1; D unresolved. CDR1 and CDR2 (germline): DFQATT, SNEGSKA (reference sequence). With 3 bases removed from V and 11 bases from J, the gap between germline ends came to 13 bases. CDR3 length equals 11 residues. The CDR3 sequence is CSAREVWVAFF. The CDR3 DNA reads as TGCAGTGCTAGGGAGGTCTGGGTGGCTTTCTTT.

The rearrangement joins TRBV27 to TRBJ2-3; the match to TRBD2 covers 7 bases. The CDR3 is made up of 15 amino acids. The trim removed 5 bases at V and 2 bases at J, leaving 7 bases unmatched. Per germline, CDR1 MNHEY and CDR2 SMNVEV (reference sequence). CDR3 amino acids: CASSPRDYPTDTQYF. In DNA, the CDR3 is TGTGCCAGCAGTCCGCGGGACTATCCCACAGATACGCAGTATTTT.

The chain couples TRBV4-3 to TRBJ2-7; 11 bases line up with TRBD1. The CDR3 is made up of 14 amino acids. Germline trimming cut 4 bases from V and 4 bases from J; bases unmatched to any gene: 3. The germline CDR1 and CDR2 sequences are LGHNA and YSLEER. The CDR3, as DNA: TGCGCCAGCAGCCGAGGGACAGGGGGTTACGAGCAGTACTTC. Amino acid sequence: CASSRGTGGYEQYF.

V and J are TRBV27 and TRBJ2-2; tentative D call: TRBD2 (5 bases). The CDR3 covers 17 residues. V lost 2 bases and J lost 0, with 13 bases in between. The germline V gene has CDR1 MNHEY and CDR2 SMNVEV (reference sequence). The CDR3 region has the DNA TGTGCCAGCAGTTTACCCGGGGTCGGGCCGAACACCGGGGAGCTGTTTTTT. Translated: CASSLPGVGPNTGELFF.

The V gene is TRBV11-3, the J gene TRBJ2-1; the match to TRBD2 covers 11 bases. V was pared by 4 bases and J by 6 bases, with 8 bases of the junction left unmatched. The length of the CDR3 is 16 residues. Germline V gene data show CDR1 as SGHNT and CDR2 as YENEEA. CDR3 amino acids: CASSSIGLAGFNEQFF. The CDR3 DNA follows: TGTGCCAGCAGCTCAATTGGACTAGCGGGCTTCAATGAGCAGTTCTTC.

This clone showed up just a few times. Written as DNA, the CDR3 is TGTGCCAGCAGTTACGGCGGGGGGTTGTACAATGAGCAGTTCTTC. This encodes CASSYGGGLYNEQFF. The chain joins TRBV6-6 to TRBJ2-1; 8 positions agree with TRBD2. J was trimmed by 4 bases and V by 2 bases; bases with no gene match: 4. Germline V gene lookup returns CDR1 MNHNY and CDR2 SVGAGI (reference sequence). This CDR3 comprises 15 residues.

The rearrangement uses TRBV21-1 and TRBJ2-3. TRBV21-1 is termed a pseudogene. The CDR3 totals 15 residues. CDR3 nucleotides: TGTGCCAGCAGCAAAGAAAGACGGTACCGGGATACGCAGTATTTT. Its translation: CASSKERRYRDTQYF.

This chain joins TRBV6-5 and TRBJ1-5; 8 nucleotides match TRBD1. Germline V gives CDR1 MNHEY, CDR2 SVGAGI. This CDR3 contains 15 residues. V lost 5 bases, J lost 2 bases, and 5 bases stayed unmatched. In DNA, the CDR3 is TGTGCCAGCAGTATTACGGGACAGGGCAATCAGCCCCAGCATTTT. Translation gives CASSITGQGNQPQHF.

This clone showed up just a few times. The chain is built from TRBV7-3 and TRBJ2-1; no reliable D call. The CDR3 spans 13 residues. The germline V gene has CDR1 SGHTA and CDR2 FQGTGA. V shed 5 bases and J shed 10 bases, with 15 bases lying between them. Here the CDR3 reads CASSPSARVEQFF. The CDR3 DNA follows: TGTGCCAGCAGCCCCTCGGCGCGCGTAGAGCAGTTCTTC.

This clone was found a few times. This rearrangement joins TRBV11-2 to TRBJ2-3; possibly TRBD2 for D (6 bases). The CDR3 loop spans 13 amino acids. CDR1 and CDR2 (germline): SGHAT, FQNNGV. Trimming took 10 bases from V and 2 from J, leaving 13 bases between them. The CDR3 loop reads CAKARDPTDTQYF. In nucleotides, the CDR3 is TGTGCCAAAGCGCGGGATCCCACAGATACGCAGTATTTT.

CDR3 sequence (DNA): TGTGCCAGCAGCCCCGGGTGGGGGACAGGGAAAAGCACTGAAGCTTTCTTT. The encoded protein is CASSPGWGTGKSTEAFF. V and J are TRBV7-8 and TRBJ1-1, with 9 positions matching TRBD1. Trimming at V came to 5 bases and at J to 4 bases, leaving 14 bases not matched to a gene. CDR1 is SGHVS, CDR2 FQNEAQ, per germline. This CDR3 spans 17 amino acids.

The rearrangement links TRBV11-1 to TRBJ2-3; the D is unclear. The CDR3 is 16 amino acids. Between the trimmed V and J ends, which lost 1 base and 1 base, there was a span of 12 bases. The germline V gene encodes CDR1 SGHAT and CDR2 FQDESV (reference sequence). CDR3 protein: CASSLGASGGTDTQYF. The CDR3 region has the DNA TGTGCCAGCAGCTTAGGGGCTAGTGGGGGCACAGATACGCAGTATTTT.

This clone came up a few times. CDR3 protein: CASSKTGTTLTDTQYF. The CDR3 nucleotides read TGTGCCAGCAGCAAAACCGGGACGACGCTCACAGATACGCAGTATTTT. The chain combines TRBV7-3 with TRBJ2-3, with D possibly called TRBD1 or TRBD2 (5 bases each). Trimming removed 5 bases at V and 2 bases at J, with 17 bases between. Looked up from germline, CDR1 is SGHTA and CDR2 is FQGTGA. The CDR3 sequence is 16 residues long. Drawing the rest from reference TRBV7-3 and TRBJ2-3, the complete variable domain is GAGVSQTPSNKVTEKGKYVELRCDPISGHTALYWYRQSLGQGPEFLIYFQGTGAADDSGLPNDRFFAVRPEGSVSTLKIQRTERGDSAVYLCASSKTGTTLTDTQYFGPGTRLTVL.

The CDR3 region has the DNA TGCGCCAGCAGCCAAGAGCCTCTGAGGGATACTAATGAAAAACTGTTTTTT. Translated: CASSQEPLRDTNEKLFF. The chain links TRBV4-3 to TRBJ1-4; no reliable D call. The CDR3 totals 17 residues. Between the trimmed V and J ends, which lost 0 bases and 2 bases, there was a span of 13 bases. The germline V gene encodes CDR1 LGHNA and CDR2 YSLEER.

The V and J genes are TRBV30 and TRBJ2-1, with 9 bases aligning to TRBD2. V gave up 0 bases and J gave up 14 bases; unmatched junction bases: 8. CDR3 size: 13 residues. Germline lookup yields CDR1 GTSNPN and CDR2 SVGIG (reference sequence). CDR3: CAWSVGKREEEFF. DNA of the CDR3: TGTGCCTGGAGTGTGGGTAAGCGGGAGGAGGAGTTCTTC.

The V gene is TRBV2, the J gene TRBJ1-3; TRBD1 is a possible D gene (5 bases). Trimming stripped 7 bases from V and 4 bases from J, with 17 bases between. Looked up from germline, CDR1 is SNHLY and CDR2 is FYNNEI. There are 15 residues in the CDR3. The CDR3, as DNA: TGTGCCAGCACCAATCCCGGGACTCCAGGAAACACCATATATTTT. The encoded protein is CASTNPGTPGNTIYF.

The rearrangement links TRBV9 to TRBJ2-4; 8 nucleotides match TRBD1. The CDR3 length is 14 residues. V was pared by 1 base and J by 9 bases, with 6 bases of the junction left unmatched. Germline values: CDR1 SGDLS, CDR2 YYNGEE. The CDR3 sequence: CASSVRDRGSIQYF. The DNA for the CDR3 is TGTGCCAGCAGCGTAAGAGACAGGGGAAGCATTCAGTACTTC.

The sample holds a few counts of this clone. The chain joins TRBV29-1 to TRBJ1-4, with unresolved D. Deletions cut 6 bases from V and 8 bases from J, with 10 bases between. CDR1 is SQVTM and CDR2 is ANQGSEA in the germline V gene. This CDR3 has 11 amino acids. The chain's CDR3 is CSVVDGEKLFF. CDR3 nucleotide sequence: TGCAGCGTCGTCGACGGAGAAAAACTGTTTTTT.

This clone appeared a few times. The V call is TRBV7-2, the J call TRBJ2-2; D is possibly TRBD2 (5 bases). Looked up from germline, CDR1 is SGHTA and CDR2 is FQGNSA. The CDR3 is 15 residues long. Trimming pared 0 bases from V and 5 bases from J, leaving 10 bases between. The DNA of the CDR3 is TGTGCCAGCAGCTTAGCGGGAGTGGGGACCGGGGAGCTGTTTTTT. Amino acids: CASSLAGVGTGELFF.

The chain has TRBV27 and TRBJ2-7; TRBD2 is a possible D gene (6 bases). Trimming cost V 2 bases and J 6 bases, with 11 bases left between them. Germline V gene sequence: CDR1 MNHEY, CDR2 SMNVEV (reference sequence). The CDR3 loop spans 13 amino acids. This chain's CDR3 is CASSLTGATEQYF. CDR3 nucleotides: TGTGCCAGCAGTTTAACGGGAGCTACCGAGCAGTACTTC.

V and J are TRBV15 and TRBJ2-5; 7 bases match TRBD1. The CDR3 covers 18 residues. V was clipped by 3 bases and J by 0 bases; unmatched bases: 13. CDR1 LNHNV and CDR2 YYDKDF come from the germline V gene (reference sequence). CDR3 residues: CATSREMQLGQYQETQYF. DNA for the CDR3: TGTGCCACCAGCAGGGAGATGCAACTGGGACAGTACCAAGAGACCCAGTACTTC. The full variable domain, completed using reference TRBV15 and TRBJ2-5, is DAMVIQNPRYQVTQFGKPVTLSCSQTLNHNVMYWYQQKSSQAPKLLFHYYDKDFNNEADTPDNFQSRRPNTSFCFLDIRSPGLGDTAMYLCATSREMQLGQYQETQYFGPGTRLLVL.

This clone was counted once. This sequence joins TRBV2 and TRBJ2-7; D gene ambiguous. The length of the CDR3 is 14 residues. V lost 2 bases to trimming and J lost 3 bases, with 11 bases between them. In germline, CDR1 is SNHLY, CDR2 FYNNEI. For the CDR3, the DNA is TGTGCCAGCAGTGAATCCCCCCAACACTACGAGCAGTACTTC. It encodes CASSESPQHYEQYF.

The sample holds a few counts of this clone. The chain couples TRBV18 to TRBJ1-5, with 7 positions matching TRBD1. The CDR3 length is 15 residues. CDR1 and CDR2 from the germline V gene are KGHSH and LQKENI. V lost 8 bases and J lost 1; bases outside the gene matches: 8. CDR3 protein: CASRPGGTSNQPQHF. For the CDR3, the DNA is TGTGCCAGCAGACCAGGGGGTACGAGCAATCAGCCCCAGCATTTT.

This clone was recorded only once. The chain carries TRBV9 and TRBJ2-6; 10 positions agree with TRBD2. Trimming removed 3 bases from V and 3 bases from J; junction bases left unmatched: 6. This CDR3 comprises 17 residues. CDR1 and CDR2 (germline): SGDLS, YYNGEE. CDR3 nucleotides: TGTGCCAGCAGCGCAGATCTAGCGGGAGTTGGGGCCAACGTCCTGACTTTC. It encodes CASSADLAGVGANVLTF.

CDR3 sequence (DNA): TGTGCCAGCAGCAGGGTGGTGGGGCTGGGAACTGAAGCTTTCTTT. The encoded protein is CASSRVVGLGTEAFF. V is TRBV5-8 and J is TRBJ1-1; a possible D gene is TRBD1 (5 bases). The CDR3 spans 15 residues. The germline gives CDR1 SGHTS, CDR2 YDEGEE. V gave up 4 bases and J gave up 5 bases, with 18 bases separating them.

Turning to this clone: Relative to the germline gene, one junction end is altered; a read error may explain this. This chain joins TRBV5-1 and TRBJ2-5, with TRBD2 as a possible D gene (7 bases). From germline, CDR1 is SGHRS and CDR2 YFSETQ. The CDR3 spans 15 residues. CDR3 nucleotides: TGCGCCAGCAGCTTGGACTCGGGGGGCCAAGGGACCCAGTACTTC. Encoded protein: CASSLDSGGQGTQYF.

V and J are TRBV29-1 and TRBJ1-1, with TRBD1 identical over 10 bases. The CDR3 is made up of 14 amino acids. Losses at the gene ends were 4 bases for V and 5 bases for J; bases not matched to a gene: 7. Germline V gene sequence: CDR1 SQVTM, CDR2 ANQGSEA. The CDR3 protein is CSVGRDRGRTEAFF. The CDR3 DNA follows: TGCAGCGTTGGCCGGGACAGGGGACGAACTGAAGCTTTCTTT.

The CDR3 DNA follows: TGTGCCAGCAGCTTGTCCGGCTTCCAGAGACACAATGAGCAGTTCTTC. Translating gives CASSLSGFQRHNEQFF. This chain uses TRBV7-6 with TRBJ2-1, with D unclear. Trimming shortened V by 3 bases and J by 5 bases, and 17 bases separated the two germline ends. The germline V gene encodes CDR1 SGHVS and CDR2 FNYEAQ. The CDR3 has 16 residues.

This chain joins TRBV5-5 and TRBJ1-4; possibly TRBD1 for D (5 bases). The CDR3 totals 16 residues. V gave up 4 bases and J gave up 0 bases, with 13 bases separating them. CDR1 and CDR2 from the germline V gene are SGHKS and YYEKEE (reference sequence). The CDR3 sequence is CASSARTFATNEKLFF. Written as DNA, the CDR3 is TGTGCCAGCAGCGCGCGGACATTTGCAACTAATGAAAAACTGTTTTTT.

The rearrangement links TRBV5-1 to TRBJ2-5; no firm D call. The V end was cut by 0 bases, the J end by 2 bases, with 11 bases between. This CDR3 has 15 amino acids. CDR1 SGHRS and CDR2 YFSETQ come from the germline V gene. CDR3 DNA sequence: TGCGCCAGCAGCTTGGGGGGATTGGGGCAAGAGACCCAGTACTTC. Translation gives CASSLGGLGQETQYF.

The gene calls are TRBV9 and TRBJ2-1, with D perhaps matching TRBD1 (6 bases). The V gene lost 0 bases and the J gene lost 4 bases, with 20 bases spanning the gap. CDR3 length: 18 residues. From germline, CDR1 is SGDLS and CDR2 YYNGEE. CDR3 coding DNA: TGTGCCAGCAGCGTAGGAACAGGGAACTCTAAGATTTACAATGAGCAGTTCTTC. It specifies CASSVGTGNSKIYNEQFF.